The rows below give T cell receptor beta chains drawn from one sample of a study of response to subunit inactivated influenza vaccine. TCRdb called the RT-PCR reads again in MiXCR, with one record for every CDR3 protein. This table has hundreds of thousands of distinct CDR3 sequences, around 15% appearing once. The material was PBMCs from blood, obtained approximately 15 days before vaccination. These receptors all come from a man between 50 and 59 years old who received an inactivated influenza vaccine. Both conserved end residues are part of each CDR3. The D gene is left open where the match is weak. Clone size is shown for a subset of rows, as once, few, many or a class of expanded clone.

j_call	clone_size	v_call	d_call	cdr3_length	cdr3_aa	cdr3_nt
TRBJ1-5	NA	TRBV10-3	NA	15	CATALHRNSNQPQHF	TGTGCCACCGCCTTGCACAGGAATAGCAATCAGCCCCAGCATTTT
TRBJ1-1	NA	TRBV28	NA	16	CASSLLTLRWNTEAFF	TGTGCCAGCAGCCTACTAACCCTTAGATGGAACACTGAAGCTTTCTTT
TRBJ1-5	once	TRBV15	NA	13	CATSREDLRAQHF	TGTGCCACCAGCAGAGAAGACCTTCGGGCCCAGCATTTT
TRBJ1-5	many	TRBV12-3/TRBV12-4	NA	13	CASSLSGVQPQHF	TGTGCCAGCAGTTTGTCGGGTGTGCAGCCCCAGCATTTT
TRBJ2-2	few	TRBV28	NA	13	CASSYTLTGELFF	TGTGCCAGCAGCTACACGCTCACCGGGGAGCTGTTTTTT
TRBJ1-5	few	TRBV7-8	NA	16	CASSRRGHYSNQPQHF	TGTGCCAGCAGTCGGAGGGGCCATTATAGCAATCAGCCCCAGCATTTT
TRBJ1-5	NA	TRBV3-1	NA	15	CASSQGFADNQPQHF	TGTGCCAGCAGCCAAGGTTTCGCAGATAATCAGCCCCAGCATTTT
TRBJ2-1	few	TRBV4-3	TRBD2	16	CASSQVPSGGAPEQFF	TGCGCCAGCAGCCAAGTACCTAGCGGGGGGGCCCCGGAGCAGTTCTTC
TRBJ1-2	NA	TRBV7-9	NA	15	CASSLARGTVDGYTF	TGTGCCAGCAGCTTAGCGAGGGGGACGGTCGATGGCTACACCTTC
TRBJ1-1	NA	TRBV28	NA	14	CASSPPFGETEAFF	TGTGCCAGCAGTCCCCCCTTTGGTGAGACTGAAGCTTTCTTT
TRBJ1-1	few	TRBV20-1	NA	13	CSARGGLGKEAFF	TGCAGTGCTAGAGGAGGACTGGGAAAGGAAGCTTTCTTT
TRBJ2-6	few	TRBV2	TRBD1	19	CASLPSRDRGRSGANVLTF	TGTGCCAGCTTGCCCTCCAGGGACAGGGGACGGTCTGGGGCCAACGTCCTGACTTTC
TRBJ2-1	once	TRBV20-1	TRBD2	14	CSASYGGSHNEQFF	TGCAGTGCTAGTTATGGCGGGAGTCATAATGAGCAGTTCTTC
TRBJ1-1	NA	TRBV3-1	NA	14	CASSHRSGGTEAFF	TGTGCCAGCAGCCACCGAAGTGGGGGCACTGAAGCTTTCTTT
TRBJ2-1	NA	TRBV20-1	TRBD2	16	CSASASGRIRRNEQFF	TGCAGTGCTAGTGCTAGCGGGAGGATTCGGAGAAATGAGCAGTTCTTC
TRBJ2-5	many	TRBV20-1	TRBD1	13	CSARGRGRETQYF	TGCAGTGCCCGGGGCAGGGGGAGAGAGACCCAGTACTTC
TRBJ1-6	NA	TRBV7-9	TRBD1	13	CASGTGRNSPLHF	TGTGCCAGCGGGACAGGGAGAAATTCACCCCTCCACTTT
TRBJ2-2	few	TRBV12-3/TRBV12-4	TRBD2	15	CASSLGGSGAGELFF	TGTGCCAGCAGTTTAGGCGGGAGTGGAGCCGGGGAGCTGTTTTTT
TRBJ2-7	few	TRBV25-1	NA	16	CASSAQVLSPFYEQYF	TGTGCCAGCAGTGCGCAGGTTTTATCCCCCTTTTATGAGCAGTACTTC
TRBJ2-3	few	TRBV24-1	NA	15	CATSDGRGWTDTQYF	TGTGCCACCAGTGACGGCCGGGGCTGGACAGATACGCAGTATTTT
TRBJ2-5	NA	TRBV20-1	TRBD1	15	CSAPGQGDQGETQYF	TGCAGTGCCCCGGGACAGGGAGACCAAGGCGAGACCCAGTACTTC
TRBJ2-7	many	TRBV6-2/TRBV6-3	NA	13	CASSYRTPPWQYF	TGTGCCAGCAGTTACCGGACCCCACCGTGGCAGTACTTC
TRBJ1-2	few	TRBV12-3/TRBV12-4	TRBD1	14	CASSSRQGFHGYTF	TGTGCCAGCAGTTCACGACAGGGGTTCCATGGCTACACCTTC
TRBJ2-1	few	TRBV10-3	NA	13	CATHGEGGIEQFF	TGTGCCACACATGGGGAAGGAGGGATCGAGCAGTTCTTC
TRBJ2-3	NA	TRBV9	TRBD2	15	CASSGVAGVGDTQYF	TGTGCCAGCAGCGGTGTAGCGGGAGTTGGGGATACGCAGTATTTT
TRBJ2-7	few	TRBV5-1	TRBD2	19	CASSPEGTSGRTSSYEQYF	TGCGCCAGCAGCCCAGAGGGGACTAGCGGGAGGACGAGCTCCTACGAGCAGTACTTC
TRBJ2-1	few	TRBV12-3/TRBV12-4	NA	13	CASRKRTSSEQFF	TGTGCCAGCAGGAAGAGAACTAGCAGCGAGCAGTTCTTC
TRBJ2-1	many	TRBV20-1	NA	11	CSATGYNEQFF	TGCAGTGCTACGGGGTACAATGAGCAGTTCTTC
TRBJ2-7	many	TRBV7-9	NA	14	CASSLVARGYEQYF	TGTGCCAGCAGCTTAGTGGCTAGAGGATACGAGCAGTACTTC